The T cell receptor beta chain under discussion was sequenced for a study of T-cell memory formation after mild COVID-19. Whole-study context: Clusters were largely donor specific.

This clonotype has a handful of counts. MiXCR, applied by TCRdb to the 5' RACE reads, yields one record per CDR3 protein. This table holds some 350,000 distinct CDR3 sequences, about 15% found once. The sequence derives from a man in his late teens or twenties who had mild COVID-19 (a few samples of this study predate the infection). Cell type and time point are not known. The specimen sequenced was PBMCs or a T cell subset sorted from them (not recorded which).

CDR3: CASRPPGAPYNEQFF. In DNA form, the CDR3 reads TGCGCCAGCAGACCTCCAGGGGCCCCGTACAATGAGCAGTTCTTC. The chain uses TRBV5-1 and TRBJ2-1; a possible D gene is TRBD1 (6 bases). Germline V gives CDR1 SGHRS, CDR2 YFSETQ. The CDR3 loop spans 15 amino acids. V was pared by 5 bases and J by 4 bases, with 16 bases between.